This record covers a single T cell receptor beta chain. The data originate from a study of blood T cell repertoires in COVID-19. Overall study context: In each case, the material was cDNA or gDNA derived from T cells, B-cell-depleted T cells, or PBMCs.

The CDR3 consists of 15 residues. Germline CDR1 and CDR2: SGHRS and YFSETQ. The V segment lost 0 bases and the J segment 9 bases; nucleotides outside the gene matches: 4. In the original workflow: Amplification of reference gene primers provided the estimated nucleated cell counts. The data were produced by immunoSEQ multiplex PCR, yet TCRdb's version contains in-frame clones alone and is incomplete. V, J and clone size were drawn from that table, and D and trimming were deduced from the DNA. The sample gives 50,000 or so clones, 81% of which show up once; 5% to 6.5% is in the top ten. The chain employs TRBV5-1 and TRBJ2-1, with 12 bases identical to TRBD2. This clonotype was obtained from a woman aged 55-69 years with acute or convalescent COVID-19. The sequenced material came from peripheral blood. The CDR3 coding sequence is TGCGCCAGCAGCTTGGGACTAGCGGGAGAGGGTGAGCAGTTCTTC. Protein product: CASSLGLAGEGEQFF.